This T cell receptor beta chain was identified in a study of T cell repertoires in cytomegalovirus infection. As for the study in general: It can be stated that public TCR beta signatures indicated CMV infection as well as a matching HLA type.

TCRdb passed the reads through MiXCR, listing each CDR3 protein once. The sample includes about 80,000 distinct CDR3 sequences, 3% to 4.5% seen only once; the top ten take less than 5%. This clonotype was seen many times. Its specificity is not known. A junction end diverges from the germline sequence, so it may reflect a read error. General study findings and limits: Cumulative frequency of public TCR beta families picked out carriers of CMV plus the relevant HLA. HLA-C-restricted CMV-specific TCR beta clonotypes prevailed in the ex vivo response.

Germline V gene data show CDR1 as SGHKS and CDR2 as YYEKEE (reference sequence). The CDR3 has 15 amino acids. This clonotype was sampled from a human donor in good health (CMV status not recorded). Some clones in this sample may be carry-over from other donors' samples. Sequencing used PBMCs. V is TRBV5-5 and J is TRBJ2-5; 10 bases map to TRBD1. The CDR3 DNA sequence: TGTGTCAGCAGCTTACCGACAGGGGGCTTAGAGACCCAGTACTTC. Translation gives CVSSLPTGGLETQYF. The entire variable domain, with the rest obtained from reference TRBV5-5 and TRBJ2-5, is as follows: DAGVTQSPTHLIKTRGQQVTLRCSPISGHKSVSWYQQVLGQGPQFIFQYYEKEERGRGNFPDRFSARQFPNYSSELNVNALLLGDSALYLCVSSLPTGGLETQYFGPGTRLLVL.